This T cell receptor beta chain derives from a study of cytomegalovirus exposure and HLA in healthy donors (dated by TCRdb to 2016 to 2017). About the study as a whole: An earlier analysis of around 600 of the donors reported approximately 300 Gb of sequence data and roughly 100 million unique TCR beta sequences from 190 million or so T cells. High-throughput TCR immunosequencing, statistical association of individual TCRs with disease status, and machine learning were combined to predict cytomegalovirus infection status. All discovery cohort repertoires had been generated using a single sequencing platform. The number of typed donors differed by locus: about 620-640 for A, B, C, DRB1 and DQB1; some 540 for DQA1; 606 for DPA1; and around 490 for DPB1. In a later analysis, previously published TCR beta repertoires from 550 to 700 donors were re-analyzed and high-resolution HLA genotyping was added so that TCR occurrence patterns could be studied. Donor age, sex, ethnicity and CMV serostatus were compiled together with the repertoire data. Rather than using new phenotypic data, the later analysis identified candidate immune exposures from TCR beta sequences and from how often those sequences occurred across donors. Across some 400 genotyped donors of the cohort, an average of roughly 250,000 unique TCR beta nucleotide sequences per donor were sequenced, and 15% to 20% of those sequences were non-productive. In addition to the first cohort of 650 to 800 subjects, a separate validation cohort of some 120 different subjects was used. Of the 398 genotyped donors, about 80% fell in the genetic ancestry cluster associated with self-reported Caucasian donors. A later genetic analysis used genome-wide SNP genotypes for about 65% of the 666 donors, treating that subset as a discovery cohort. HLA typing included class I and class II loci at four-digit resolution. In an earlier analysis of 500 to 650 of the donors, high-throughput TCR beta sequencing was used to judge whether each TCR beta V gene segment behaved as functional or pseudogenic. Because of strong linkage in the cohort, five DR-DQ haplotypes were treated as single units for association and clustering. The study aimed to test whether signatures of past pathogen exposure could be identified by cataloging public T cell receptors. The T cell repertoires of under 750 subjects were profiled by immunosequencing and related to cytomegalovirus serostatus. Roughly 300 gigabases of sequencing data and tens of millions of unique TCR sequences were included in an early release covering about 620 HLA-typed donors. General study outcomes and caveats: Correlated functional status among segregating V segments might reflect linkage disequilibrium, but an unknown experimental factor could not be ruled out. While some public TCRs were present in many individuals, most TCR sequences turned up only very rarely across donors. According to a later analysis, most CMV-associated TCR beta chains appeared to be HLA-restricted, and the HLA associations seemed to be driven largely by CMV exposure. A group of highly shared sequence variants was considered likely to be a technical artifact of the sequencing pipeline. According to a later analysis, parvovirus B19, influenza, CMV and Epstein-Barr virus appeared linked to several top co-occurrence clusters. V-gene and J-gene trimming of TCR beta chains was associated with a missense DCLRE1C variant in a later genetic analysis, and the association was replicated in an independent cohort. A further reported finding was that TCR beta sequences accurately predicted the HLA-A and HLA-B alleles for most subjects in the first cohort. In vitro tests confirmed that three of the cytomegalovirus-associated TCR beta chains recognize cytomegalovirus antigens. The classifier was reported to diagnose cytomegalovirus status with high specificity and sensitivity in both the original and validation cohorts. For the cohort, immune exposure information was limited to CMV serostatus. Strong co-occurrence of HLA alleles, especially DR and DQ, made assigning TCR associations to individual alleles difficult. Because some donors lacked HLA typing at each locus, the association tests relied only on the typed subset. Because counts were too low, seventeen rarely observed V segments, including chromosome 9 orphons, were left out of the earlier analysis of some 640 of the donors. Specific HLA alleles were associated with more than 15,000 TCR beta sequences at a false discovery rate of 0.05 in a later analysis. A later analysis found that TCR association rates varied across HLA loci, with DRB1 alleles showing the most associated TCRs and HLA-C alleles the fewest. In a later genetic analysis, fewer N-insertions in productive TCRs were reported among donors in an Asian-associated ancestry cluster than the roughly 640-donor mean. A later analysis found that HLA-associated TCR beta chains were more clonally expanded and had lower generation probabilities than equally common non-associated chains. The study listed 150 to 200 TCR beta chains as associated with cytomegalovirus. The authors suggested that the approach could potentially be extended to other disease states and immunological phenotypes. In an earlier analysis of roughly 500 of the donors, most TCR beta V segments appeared in productive rearrangements about 90% or about 30% of the time, broadly matching IMGT annotations. Roughly uniform sequencing depth across donors was assumed in presence/absence analyses, although this assumption may not hold. Because the 87-base-pair reads could not distinguish some IMGT-functional V segments, including TRBV6-2 and TRBV6-3, those segments were excluded. This cohort had only TCR beta chains sequenced, and the lack of alpha or paired-chain data limited which features could be detected.

This clone was seen a single time. No cognate antigen has been identified for it. Per-nucleotide qualities are absent, and no much larger clonotype sits a single base away. Library generation was performed with the immunoSEQ multiplex PCR assay. For the multiplex PCR, a mixture combining 60 forward primers for TCR Vbeta segments and 13 reverse primers for TCR Jbeta segments was used. The CDR3 region of rearranged TCR beta genes was amplified from genomic DNA with a multiplex PCR assay. On the Illumina HiSeq System, the amplified TCR beta libraries were sequenced as 87-base-pair reads. In the source study's methods: A later analysis counted tens of millions of unique TCR beta chains across the 650 to 800 repertoires, and about 10 million of these chains were shared by at least two donors. A nearest-neighbor algorithm error-corrected the raw reads and collapsed the reads into unique sequences, merging closely related sequences to remove PCR and sequencing errors. Alignment of CDR3 sequences to IMGT reference sequences was used to assign V, D and J gene segments. For a sequence to be retained, a match of at least six nucleotides was required to both a V gene segment and a J gene segment. Rearrangements were called productive when the CDR3 lacked stop codons and stayed in frame with V and J; all others were non-productive. CDR3 was defined according to IMGT convention as the region running from the second conserved V-encoded cysteine to the conserved J-encoded phenylalanine. In an earlier analysis of some 550 of the donors, sequences lacking an unambiguous match to a single V gene segment were excluded. In an earlier analysis of around 590 of the donors, a V segment was called functional when productive rearrangements were above 56.7%, and segregating when the standard deviation between donors exceeded 5%. A statistical classification framework was built for diagnosing cytomegalovirus status from the catalog of TCR beta chain sequences. A later analysis assigned V and J genes by comparing TCR nucleotide sequences with IMGT/GENE-DB human TR gene sequences. In a later analysis, CDR3 sequences and most-parsimonious VDJ recombination scenarios were assigned using the TCRdist pipeline. In a later analysis, each TCR beta chain was defined by its CDR3 amino acid sequence together with its V-gene family, and reads lacking a unique V-gene family were excluded. A later analysis removed 600 or so highly shared, low-generation-probability nucleotide sequences to deal with suspected cross-contamination and a sequencing artifact. A later analysis calculated a clonal expansion index for each public chain from normalized within-repertoire ranks of inferred template counts. In a later analysis, generation probabilities were computed using a VDJ recombination model fitted to out-of-frame rearrangements, and the results were checked against IGoR. In a later analysis, hypergeometric tests were used to score TCR-TCR, TCR-HLA and TCR-CMV co-occurrence, with a repertoire-size bias correction applied to TCR pairs. In a later analysis, false discovery rates were estimated by permuting HLA or CMV assignments 20 times. In a later analysis, co-occurring TCRs were grouped using DBSCAN, with TCRdist sequence similarity added in when clustering inside HLA-allele-positive subsets. Repertoires with fewer than 30,000 or more than 120,000 public chains were left out of co-occurrence clustering, as were about five repertoires with anomalous nucleotide sharing. As stored in TCRdb, this immuneACCESS dataset retains in-frame rearrangements with V and J assigned. A fraction of the clones does not appear; measured against another copy, unresolved V genes explain less than half of the discrepancy, and the remainder lacks a known reason. D and trimming come from the DNA, and the V and J calls and clone size come from that table. The sample profile shows fewer than 85,000 clones; over 70% of them were found once. 5.5% to 7.5% of the sample goes to the ten largest clones.

V loses 8 bases at its end and J loses 7 bases; junction bases beyond the gene matches: 17. The CDR3 measures 18 amino acids from cysteine to phenylalanine. This entry keeps only the CDR3 DNA: 54 bases, framed from base 1. Based on the germline V gene, the CDR1 and CDR2 sequences are SNHLY and FYNNEI. The cohort was made up of about 670 healthy bone marrow donors. All cohort members were sampled while nominally healthy, although unrecorded immune exposures were likely present. The donor was CMV seropositive and belonged to the group of over 250 seropositive cohort members. Each donor provided a peripheral blood sample, and peripheral blood mononuclear cells were used for TCR beta sequencing. The Qiagen DNeasy Blood Extraction Kit was used to extract genomic DNA from the blood cell samples.

Here the chain combines TRBV2 and TRBJ2-6; the central 10 bases match TRBD1. Sequencing was done on a sample of PBMCs. The origin of this receptor is a man younger than 35 in good health and CMV-seropositive. The CDR3 protein is CASASRDRGLVGANVLTF. The DNA sequence follows: TGTGCCAGCGCCTCCCGGGACAGGGGCCTGGTAGGAGCCAACGTCCTGACTTTC.